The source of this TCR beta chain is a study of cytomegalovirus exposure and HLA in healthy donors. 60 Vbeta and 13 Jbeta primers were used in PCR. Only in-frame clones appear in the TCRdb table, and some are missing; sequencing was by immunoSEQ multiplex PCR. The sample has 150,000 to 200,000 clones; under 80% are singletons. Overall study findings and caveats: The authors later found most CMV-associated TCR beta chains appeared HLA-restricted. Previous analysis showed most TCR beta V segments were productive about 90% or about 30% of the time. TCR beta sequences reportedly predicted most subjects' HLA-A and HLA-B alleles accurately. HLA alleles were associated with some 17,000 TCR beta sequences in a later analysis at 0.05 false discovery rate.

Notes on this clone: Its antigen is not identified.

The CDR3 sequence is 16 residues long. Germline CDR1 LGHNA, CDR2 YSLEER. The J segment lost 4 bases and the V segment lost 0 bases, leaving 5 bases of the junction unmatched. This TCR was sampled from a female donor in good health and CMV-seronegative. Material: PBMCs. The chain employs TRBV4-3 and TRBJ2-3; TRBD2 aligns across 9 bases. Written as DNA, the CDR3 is TGCGCCAGCAGCCAAGATGTTAGCGGGGGTTCAGATACGCAGTATTTT. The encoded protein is CASSQDVSGGSDTQYF.